Presented here are 29 T cell receptor delta chains from one specimen sequenced in a study of γδ T cells in repeated Plasmodium falciparum infection (dated by TCRdb to the early 2020s). The library came from multiplex PCR. The instrument given in TCRdb is Illumina MiSeq. Identical DNA sequences were merged into single rows after TCRdb reprocessed the public reads with CATT. The sample table shows around 46,000 delta-chain clones, and around 2% are seen once. The ten largest clones represent approximately 24% of the sample. Vgamma9/Vdelta2+ and Vdelta2-negative gammadelta T cell populations were flow-sorted from peripheral blood mononuclear cells for bulk TCR repertoire analysis. Material for sequencing was gamma-delta T cells from blood. These receptors all stem from a pool of human donors (malaria-infected and uninfected, not separated).

A remark on this clone: The protein in TCRdb stems from a much larger clone and differs at residue 5 from this DNA's translation, likely a read error; here the protein is translated from the DNA. The chain recombines TRDV1 with TRDJ1, with 13 bases identical to TRDD3. Germline matching of the DNA provided the J gene here, since TCRdb leaves it blank. Per germline, CDR1 TSWWSYY and CDR2 QGS. The junction had 38 bases not matched to a gene; V was cut back by 5 bases and J by 2 bases. The CDR3 contains 27 residues. The CDR3 spells CALGKPSYYVLFDGYWGIRVRTDKLIF. For the CDR3, the DNA is TGTGCTCTTGGGAAACCGTCATACTACGTCCTATTTGATGGGTACTGGGGGATACGCGTTAGGACCGATAAACTCATCTTT.

This clone came up a few times. A read error likely explains this, since a far larger clone differs by one base. Different DNA sequences within this sample yield the same CDR3. The chain is built from TRDV3 and TRDJ1; 10 bases map to TRDD3. Since TCRdb gives no J gene, matching the DNA to germline was used here to assign it. Trimming cost V 2 bases and J 0 bases; bases outside gene matches: 24. Germline V gene sequence: CDR1 TVYSNPD, CDR2 GDNSRS (reference sequence). CDR3 length equals 21 residues. The CDR3: CAFPIPPKAGGYGKYTDKLIF. In nucleotides, the CDR3 is TGTGCCTTTCCGATCCCTCCTAAAGCCGGGGGATACGGAAAGTACACCGATAAACTCATCTTT.

This clone was recorded a few times. TCRdb attributes to this sequence the protein of a much larger clone, which differs from the DNA translation at residue 19; a read error is likely, and the protein displayed is translated from the DNA. J gene calling gave no result, while the V gene is TRDV1; TRDD3 is the table's D call, not checked against the DNA. This CDR3 comprises 21 residues. Germline V CDR1 and CDR2: TSWWSYY, QGS. For the CDR3, the DNA is TGTGCTCTTGGGAGGTTTCTCTTAGGGCTGGGGATGCCCCATCAGCATATCGGACGCATCTTT. Translation gives CALGRFLLGLGMPHQHIGRIF.

As to this clone: A much larger clone sits a single nucleotide away, making a read error possible. Other nucleotide sequences from this sample produce the same CDR3. The V gene is TRDV1, the J gene TRDJ1; D is uncertain. Germline V gene lookup returns CDR1 TSWWSYY and CDR2 QGS. V shed 6 bases and J shed 4 bases, with 15 bases lying between them. The CDR3 totals 14 residues. As DNA, the CDR3 is TGTGCTCTTGGAGAATTGATGATTGACGATAAACTCATCTTT. This encodes CALGELMIDDKLIF.

The chain couples TRDV1 to TRDJ1; 7 bases map to TRDD3. Germline matching of the DNA provided the J gene here, since TCRdb leaves it blank. CDR3 size: 20 residues. The junction had 21 bases not matched to a gene; V was cut back by 5 bases and J by 0 bases. CDR1 and CDR2 from the germline V gene are TSWWSYY and QGS. The CDR3 reads CALGKFLWIRGVIYTDKLIF. CDR3 sequence (DNA): TGTGCTCTTGGGAAGTTCCTCTGGATACGCGGGGTTATTTACACCGATAAACTCATCTTT.

Regarding this clone: TCRdb shows a much larger clone's protein in place of this DNA's translation, and the two differ at residue 20, likely through a read error; the protein shown is translated from the DNA. The rearrangement joins TRDV1 to TRDJ1; 8 bases match TRDD3. As TCRdb names no J gene, one was assigned here on the basis of a DNA match to germline. The CDR3 totals 26 residues. The germline CDR1 and CDR2 sequences are TSWWSYY and QGS. Here the CDR3 reads CALAEHEVLSSTGGVIGFKLTDKLIF. In nucleotides, the CDR3 is TGTGCTCTTGCGGAACATGAGGTCCTATCTAGTACTGGGGGTGTTATTGGATTCAAGCTCACCGATAAACTCATCTTT.

This clone is categorized as medium-sized. Additional DNA sequences in this sample encode the identical CDR3. The J gene is TRDJ1, the V gene TRDV2; D is unresolved. V lost 9 bases to trimming and J lost 6 bases, with 7 bases between them. The germline CDR1 and CDR2 sequences are GEAIGNYY and EKD. CDR3 size: 9 residues. CDR3 sequence (DNA): TGTGCCCCAGAAAATAAACTCATCTTT. Translation gives CAPENKLIF.

This clone was seen at least ten times. The protein TCRdb lists belongs to a much larger clone and differs from this DNA's translation at residue 11, which points to a read error; the protein shown is made from the DNA. The chain carries TRAV38-2/DV8 and TRDJ1, with 7 bases identical to TRDD3. V trimming: 6 bases; J trimming: 0 bases; junction bases outside the gene matches: 23. This CDR3 comprises 20 residues. Germline values: CDR1 TSESDYY, CDR2 QEAYKQQN. CDR3 sequence reads: CAYIVLTDGGHGPYTDKLIF. In nucleotides, the CDR3 is TGTGCTTATATAGTCCTGACTGATGGGGGACACGGGCCGTACACCGATAAACTCATCTTT.

There are a few counts of this clone. TCRdb records a much larger clone's protein for this DNA, with a difference at residue 22 that likely arises from a read error; the protein given is the translation of the DNA. The rearrangement joins TRDV1 to TRDJ1, with 13 bases that match TRDD3. In germline, CDR1 is TSWWSYY, CDR2 QGS. The CDR3 has 25 residues. CDR3 sequence: CALGELSYFWRSPYTGGYAADELIF. In DNA, the CDR3 is TGTGCTCTTGGGGAACTAAGCTACTTTTGGCGGTCTCCATATACTGGGGGATACGCGGCCGATGAACTCATCTTT.

The V call is TRDV1, the J call TRDJ1, with D hard to call. V shed 11 bases and J shed 6 bases, with 31 bases lying between them. The CDR3 consists of 17 residues. Per germline, CDR1 TSWWSYY and CDR2 QGS. The CDR3 sequence is CAILLIHEWRRDHKLIF. For the CDR3, the DNA is TGTGCTATTTTACTGATCCATGAATGGCGTCGGGACCATAAACTCATCTTT.

The sample holds many counts of this clone. A far larger clone is only one base removed, so a read error is likely. Other DNA sequences in this sample translate to the same CDR3. The chain recombines TRDV1 with TRDJ2; D uncertain. As TCRdb names no J gene, one was assigned here on the basis of a DNA match to germline. The V gene lost 5 bases and the J gene lost 4 bases, with 41 bases spanning the gap. This CDR3 comprises 24 residues. Germline lookup yields CDR1 TSWWSYY and CDR2 QGS. CDR3 in DNA: TGTGCTCTTGGGAAGCGTTTGGCAATACTTTTCAAACTCCTTGGAGATATGTCGACAGCACAACTCTTCTTT. This encodes CALGKRLAILFKLLGDMSTAQLFF.

This clone has a count of ten or more. The translation of this DNA and the TCRdb protein of a much larger clone differ at residue 17, probably owing to a read error; the protein shown here is translated from the DNA. There is no J gene call, but TRDV3 is given as the V gene; TRDD2, the table's D call, lacks a check against the DNA. Germline V CDR1 and CDR2: TVYSNPD, GDNSRS (reference sequence). The CDR3 extends over 19 amino acids. The CDR3 here is CAFADLPTSYYPYTDKPIF. CDR3 nucleotides: TGTGCCTTCGCAGACCTTCCCACCTCGTACTACCCTTACACCGATAAACCCATCTTT.

This clone was detected only a few times. This likely traces to a read error, being one base from a far larger clone. Additional DNA sequences in this sample encode the identical CDR3. This CDR3 is CALGELLPARGRGGIRDTDKLIF. The DNA of the CDR3 is TGTGCTCTTGGGGAATTGCTTCCCGCACGAGGGAGAGGGGGGATACGCGACACCGATAAACTCATCTTT. The gene calls are TRDV1 and TRDJ1, with TRDD3 matching over 10 bases. Germline matching of the DNA provided the J gene here, since TCRdb leaves it blank. Germline V gives CDR1 TSWWSYY, CDR2 QGS. The V gene end was trimmed by 2 bases and the J gene end by 0 bases; junction bases not matched to a gene: 24. This CDR3 comprises 23 residues.

The sample holds a few counts of this clone. TCRdb shows a much larger clone's protein in place of this DNA's translation, and the two differ at residue 7, likely through a read error; the protein shown is translated from the DNA. V and J are TRDV3 and TRDJ1; D is perhaps TRDD3 (5 bases). The J gene, absent from TCRdb, was called here by matching the DNA to germline. V was pared by 4 bases and J by 4 bases, with 16 bases between. Germline V gives CDR1 TVYSNPD, CDR2 GDNSRS (reference sequence). CDR3 size: 13 residues. As DNA, the CDR3 is TGTGCCTCCGGGGACACCCAGGTCGATAAACTCATCTTT. As protein: CASGDTQVDKLIF.

There are many counts of this clone. The protein that TCRdb holds for this DNA derives from a much larger clone and differs from the translated DNA at residue 16, which likely indicates a read error; the protein shown here is translated from the DNA. This sequence joins TRDV2 and TRDJ1; 9 bases are shared with TRDD3. The J gene, missing from TCRdb, was assigned here through DNA to germline matching. The CDR3 covers 19 residues. Germline V CDR1 and CDR2: GEAIGNYY, EKD. The CDR3, as DNA: TGTGCCTGTGACACTTTGAGCCCCACTGGGGGACGGTACACCGATAGACTCATCTTT. Translated, it gives CACDTLSPTGGRYTDRLIF.

This clone has a count of ten or more. This likely stems from a read error, as it lies one base from a far larger clone. The sample contains more than one DNA sequence encoding this CDR3. The CDR3 loop reads CALGEPRGELIF. The CDR3, as DNA: TGTGCTCTTGGGGAACCCCGAGGCGAACTTATCTTT. No J gene was named, though the V gene is TRDV1. Germline lookup yields CDR1 TSWWSYY and CDR2 QGS. This CDR3 has 12 residues.

Regarding this clone: TCRdb has a much larger clone's protein, which differs at residue 14 from the translation of this DNA, likely because of a read error; what is shown is the protein translated from the DNA. The V call is TRDV3, the J call TRDJ1; TRDD3 aligns across 13 bases. The J gene was missing in TCRdb and was found by matching the end of the DNA to germline. CDR1 and CDR2 (germline): TVYSNPD, GDNSRS (reference sequence). Trimming cost V 5 bases and J 5 bases; bases outside gene matches: 29. The CDR3 is 21 amino acids. CDR3 in amino acids: CATYLPSLYWGIRSFFDKLIF. In nucleotides, the CDR3 is TGTGCCACCTACCTTCCTTCTCTCTACTGGGGGATACGCAGTTTTTTTGATAAACTCATCTTT.

This clone was seen only a few times. A read error likely explains why the TCRdb protein, taken from a much larger clone, differs from this DNA's translation at residue 17; the protein shown is translated from the DNA. The chain links TRDV1 to TRDJ1; TRDD3 agrees at 13 bases. Here the J gene came from matching the DNA to germline, since TCRdb omits it. Germline CDR1 and CDR2: TSWWSYY and QGS. CDR3 size: 21 residues. CDR3 in DNA: TGTGCTCTTGGGGAAGGTCAACTATCCGTACTGGGGGATACGTACACCGAGAAACTCATCTTT. This encodes CALGEGQLSVLGDTYTEKLIF.

On this clone itself: The TCRdb record carries a much larger clone's protein, which differs from this DNA's translation at residue 12; a read error is the likely cause, and the protein listed here is the DNA translation. The V gene is TRDV2, the J gene TRDJ1; TRDD3 is a possible D gene (5 bases). In the absence of a J gene in TCRdb, the DNA was matched to germline to assign it here. CDR1 GEAIGNYY and CDR2 EKD come from the germline V gene. The V end was cut by 0 bases, the J end by 0 bases, with 25 bases between. This CDR3 region has 20 residues. CDR3 nucleotide sequence: TGTGCCTGTGACACCCTCCAGGTGGGTACTGGTGATCAATACACCGATAAACTCATCTTT. Its protein product is CACDTLQVGTGDQYTDKLIF.

Remarks on this clone: Only one base separates this from a far larger clonotype, so it likely reflects a read error. Other DNA sequences of this sample code for an identical CDR3. The V gene was identified as TRDV1, while no J gene was called; TRDD3 reflects the table's D call only, with no check against the DNA. Germline V lookup: CDR1 TSWWSYY, CDR2 QGS. The CDR3 extends over 20 amino acids. The chain's CDR3 is CALGEQKDFLRFRGLYKLIF. CDR3 DNA: TGTGCTCTTGGGGAACAAAAAGACTTCCTACGTTTTCGGGGGCTCTATAAGCTCATCTTT.

This clone came up a few times. TCRdb attributes to this sequence the protein of a much larger clone, which differs from the DNA translation at residue 7; a read error is likely, and the protein displayed is translated from the DNA. The chain links TRDV2 to TRDJ1, with 10 bases identical to TRDD3. The J gene, not given by TCRdb, was assigned here from a germline match of the nucleotide sequence. Germline-derived CDR1 and CDR2 are GEAIGNYY and EKD. J gave up 1 base and V 3 bases, and 22 bases lay outside the gene matches. The CDR3 spans 21 residues. In DNA, the CDR3 is TGTGCCTGTGACCCGCTGGCGGGGGATACGCAAGTCTTCCAAATCACCGATAAACTCATCTTT. Protein: CACDPLAGDTQVFQITDKLIF.

This clone turned up a few times. TCRdb pairs this DNA with a much larger clone's protein that differs at residue 9, likely a read error; the protein shown was translated from the DNA. In nucleotides, the CDR3 is TGTGCTCTTGGGGAAACTGGGCCCAGACTCACATCCCATCGGGGGATACGCGGTCCCTGGGACACCCGACAGATGTTTTTC. This translates into CALGETGPRLTSHRGIRGPWDTRQMFF. This rearrangement joins TRDV1 to TRDJ3; TRDD3 matches 10 bases. The J gene was missing in TCRdb and was found by matching the end of the DNA to germline. The CDR3 has 27 amino acids. The V segment lost 2 bases and the J segment 2 bases; nucleotides outside the gene matches: 30. Germline lookup yields CDR1 TSWWSYY and CDR2 QGS.

This clone appeared many times. Being one base from a much bigger clone, this may be a read error. Other DNA variants within this sample encode the same CDR3. V usage is TRDV1 and J usage is TRDJ1; TRDD3 matches at 12 bases. CDR1 TSWWSYY and CDR2 QGS come from the germline V gene. The CDR3 is made up of 22 amino acids. The CDR3 nucleotides are TGTGCTCTTGGGGAATGGAGGCCTTCCTACTTCTGGGGGATACGAAGCACCGATAAACTCATTTTT. Translation: CALGEWRPSYFWGIRSTDKLIF.

Remarks on this clone: Only one base separates this from a far larger clonotype, so it likely reflects a read error. The sample carries other DNA sequences with the same CDR3. The J segment was not called; the V segment is TRDV2; the table's D gene call, TRDD3, was not cross checked with the DNA. The CDR3 runs 17 residues. Germline CDR1 GEAIGNYY, CDR2 EKD. CDR3 region: CACQDLLGEKSTDKLIF. In nucleotides, the CDR3 is TGTGCCTGTCAGGACTTACTGGGGGAGAAGTCGACCGATAAACTCATCTTC.

This clone was seen a few times. With a far larger clone one base away, a read error is the likely cause. This CDR3 is also generated by other DNA sequences in the sample. The chain links TRDV1 to TRDJ3; 10 bases are a match to TRDD3. Matching the DNA to germline supplied the J gene, which TCRdb does not give. Germline lookup yields CDR1 TSWWSYY and CDR2 QGS. The CDR3 has 22 residues. Trimming removed 5 bases from V and 1 base from J; junction bases left unmatched: 17. The CDR3 region is CALGMTGGYVSVGSWDTRQMFF. The CDR3 coding sequence is TGTGCTCTTGGGATGACCGGGGGATACGTTAGCGTTGGGTCCTGGGACACCCGACAGATGTTTTTC.

The gene calls are TRDV2 and TRDJ1, with D possibly being TRDD3 (6 bases). Here the J gene came from matching the DNA to germline, since TCRdb omits it. The V and J ends lost 4 bases and 4 bases respectively, with 18 bases between them. Per germline, CDR1 GEAIGNYY and CDR2 EKD. The CDR3 is 15 residues long. This CDR3 reads CACEHKGENNDKLIF. DNA of the CDR3: TGTGCCTGTGAACATAAGGGGGAAAACAACGATAAACTCATCTTT.

This clone was seen repeatedly, ten times or more. Other DNA sequences of this sample code for an identical CDR3. The chain joins TRDV1 to TRDJ1, with 10 bases lining up with TRDD3. CDR3 length: 17 residues. Germline V gene lookup returns CDR1 TSWWSYY and CDR2 QGS. V shed 0 bases and J 4 bases; nucleotides not matched to a gene: 8. The CDR3 loop reads CALGELSYWGILDKLIF. The CDR3 nucleotides read TGTGCTCTTGGGGAACTGAGTTACTGGGGGATTCTCGATAAACTCATCTTT.

The sample holds a few counts of this clone. This DNA translates differently at residue 11 from the TCRdb protein, which is that of a much larger clone; a read error is likely, and the protein shown is the DNA's own translation. The chain combines TRDV2 with TRDJ1; TRDD3 matches 8 bases. TCRdb gives no J gene; it was assigned here by matching the DNA to germline. The CDR3 totals 15 residues. Germline assignment: CDR1 GEAIGNYY and CDR2 EKD. The CDR3 nucleotides read TGTGCCTGTGACTCCCTGGGGGACAACACCGAGAAACTCATCTTT. It translates to CACDSLGDNTEKLIF.

This clone was seen at least ten times. The chain uses TRDV2 and TRDJ1, with 8 bases matching TRDD3. The trim removed 0 bases at V and 2 bases at J, leaving 19 bases unmatched. The CDR3 loop spans 20 amino acids. Germline V gene sequence: CDR1 GEAIGNYY, CDR2 EKD. In DNA form, the CDR3 reads TGTGCCTGTGACACCGTAATGGGGTCGAGGAGAATGGGGGATACCGATAAACTCATCTTT. Translation gives CACDTVMGSRRMGDTDKLIF.